A selection of T cell receptor beta chains follows, all from one sample in a study of T cells in Graves' hyperthyroidism and ophthalmopathy. TCRdb independently ran MiXCR on the multiplex PCR reads; one entry per CDR3 protein. This table holds hundreds of thousands of distinct CDR3 sequences, roughly 20% found once. What was sequenced was blood. These TCRs come from a man aged 25 to 40 with Graves' ophthalmopathy. CDR3s leave out the opening cysteine and the closing phenylalanine or tryptophan.

ASSLVAGNQPQH,TRBV28,12
AIRQGLNTEAF,TRBV10-3,11
ASSFQGLAKNIQY,TRBV12-3/TRBV12-4,13
ASSQKDRVRTEAF,TRBV3-1,13
ASSQDLDRDPGNTIY,TRBV3-1,15
ASSYSIDTEAF,TRBV18,11
ASKGTSGRTGELF,TRBV6-1,13
ASSQGDYGTVNTEAF,TRBV3-1,15
ASNQGAPAGANVLT,TRBV13,14
ASSPTGGAEAF,TRBV7-6,11
ASSPRWDNSGNTIY,TRBV12-3/TRBV12-4,14
ASSVETGESNQPQH,TRBV2,14
ASSPGQIDWTQY,TRBV4-1,12
ASSQVRGLNTEAF,TRBV7-8,13